The clone carrying this TCR beta chain was detected a few times. Antigen specificity is unknown. Germline CDR1 is PRHDT and CDR2 is FYEKMQ (reference sequence). This CDR3 region has 16 residues. V was cut by 0 bases and J by 7 bases, with 13 bases left in between. This specimen comes from a study of identical twins. Study outcomes and limitations: For cord blood, abundant beta clonotypes had fewer insertions, unlike memory repertoires, which showed none. Cross-sectional statistical analysis was relied on for the conclusions, without the same donors being followed.

cDNA carried unique molecular identifiers, and a universal primer site was added by template switching. One entry per CDR3 protein, called by TCRdb with MiXCR from the 5' RACE reads. The data show hundreds of thousands of distinct CDR3 sequences, roughly 20% seen once. The sample was also linked to a second study, of T cells expressing NK-cell markers.

The rearrangement uses TRBV13 and TRBJ1-6; D unresolved. The TCR was taken from a woman between 18 and 29 years old in good health. The sequencing input was PBMCs. Written as DNA, the CDR3 is TGTGCCAGCAGCTTAGGGGATGTCGCTCGCAATTCACCCCTCCACTTT. Residues: CASSLGDVARNSPLHF. Combining the CDR3 with reference TRBV13 and TRBJ1-6 gives the whole variable domain AAGVIQSPRHLIKEKRETATLKCYPIPRHDTVYWYQQGPGQDPQFLISFYEKMQSDKGSIPDRFSAQQFSDYHSELNMSSLELGDSALYFCASSLGDVARNSPLHFGNGTRLTVT.